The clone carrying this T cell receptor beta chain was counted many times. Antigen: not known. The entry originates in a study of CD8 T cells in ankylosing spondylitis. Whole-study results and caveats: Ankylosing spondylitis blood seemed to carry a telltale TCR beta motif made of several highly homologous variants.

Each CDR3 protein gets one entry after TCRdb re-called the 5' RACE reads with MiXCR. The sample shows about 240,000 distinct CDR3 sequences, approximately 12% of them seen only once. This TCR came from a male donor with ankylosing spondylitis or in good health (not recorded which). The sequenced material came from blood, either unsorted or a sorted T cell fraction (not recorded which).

For the CDR3, the DNA is TGCAGTGCTAGTCCGAACTCGGTGGACGGGGGGGCCGGGTATTTTGAGCAGTTCTTC. Translated, it gives CSASPNSVDGGAGYFEQFF. The chain uses TRBV20-1 and TRBJ2-1; 8 bases line up with TRBD2. This CDR3 region has 19 residues. Germline V lookup: CDR1 DFQATT, CDR2 SNEGSKA (reference sequence). The V and J ends lost 3 bases and 9 bases, in that order; junction bases with no gene match: 25.